The rows below give T cell receptor beta chains drawn from one sample of a study of Graves' ophthalmopathy and Graves' hyperthyroidism. A single record per CDR3 protein comes from TCRdb applying MiXCR to the multiplex PCR reads. The sample includes 600,000 to 650,000 distinct CDR3 sequences, about a fifth of them seen just once. Sequenced material: peripheral blood. These receptors all come from a woman aged 18-29 years with stable Graves' hyperthyroidism. Some clones in this sample may be carry-over from other donors' samples. CDR3s include the opening cysteine and the closing phenylalanine or tryptophan. D genes are given only for firm matches. The size entry is marked missing in some rows and otherwise reads once, few, many or a size class.

D,V,size,J,CDR3,DNA
NA,TRBV24-1,NA,TRBJ1-1,CATRGVKNTEAFF,TGTGCCACTCGGGGGGTCAAGAACACTGAAGCTTTCTTT
NA,TRBV4-1,few,TRBJ2-5,CASSQDGFGETQYF,TGCGCCAGCAGCCAAGATGGATTCGGGGAGACCCAGTACTTC
NA,TRBV5-1,NA,TRBJ1-3,CASSFTSGGNTIYF,TGCGCCAGCAGCTTTACGTCCGGTGGAAACACCATATATTTT
TRBD1,TRBV6-1,many,TRBJ1-2,CASSAGQTILLGYTF,TGTGCCAGCAGTGCGGGACAGACGATTTTACTGGGCTACACCTTC
NA,TRBV7-9,many,TRBJ1-1,CASSLDGVNTEAFF,TGTGCCAGCAGTTTAGACGGGGTAAACACTGAAGCTTTCTTT
NA,TRBV28,many,TRBJ2-4,CASSRLGQTKNIQYF,TGTGCCAGCAGTCGGTTAGGACAGACCAAAAACATTCAGTACTTC
TRBD1,TRBV7-2,many,TRBJ1-1,CASSPRQGHTKAFF,TGTGCCAGCAGCCCGAGACAGGGGCACACTAAAGCTTTCTTT
NA,TRBV28,many,TRBJ2-7,CASSLRVRIRGSHEQYF,TGTGCCAGCAGTTTAAGGGTTCGGATCAGGGGATCCCACGAGCAGTACTTC
TRBD1,TRBV28,NA,TRBJ1-1,CASSLGASRQGFNTEAFF,TGTGCCAGCAGTTTAGGGGCCTCCAGACAGGGGTTCAACACTGAAGCTTTCTTT
NA,TRBV15,many,TRBJ1-1,CATSKRQGMNTEAFF,TGTGCCACCAGCAAGCGGCAGGGGATGAACACTGAAGCTTTCTTT
TRBD1,TRBV20-1,many,TRBJ1-1,CSVPGTGSTEAFF,TGCAGTGTCCCCGGGACAGGGAGCACTGAAGCTTTCTTT
NA,TRBV27,many,TRBJ2-7,CASSTQPRGSYEQYF,TGTGCCAGCAGTACCCAGCCCCGGGGCTCCTACGAGCAGTACTTC
NA,TRBV7-2,many,TRBJ2-3,CASSQQASTDTQYF,TGTGCCAGCAGCCAGCAGGCTAGCACAGATACGCAGTATTTT
NA,TRBV7-8,many,TRBJ1-1,CASSPRGKQGMSNTEAFF,TGTGCCAGCAGCCCCCGTGGGAAGCAGGGTATGTCGAACACTGAAGCTTTCTTT
TRBD2,TRBV20-1,many,TRBJ2-5,CSAPGGAGGTETQYF,TGCAGTGCCCCTGGCGGAGCGGGGGGGACGGAGACCCAGTACTTC
NA,TRBV3-1,many,TRBJ1-6,CASSQDQANSPLHF,TGTGCCAGCAGCCAAGATCAGGCTAATTCACCCCTCCACTTT
TRBD1,TRBV19,many,TRBJ1-1,CASGPQGRDTEAFF,TGTGCCAGTGGACCACAGGGGCGTGACACTGAAGCTTTCTTT
NA,TRBV19,many,TRBJ2-7,CASSIRGVSAYEQYF,TGTGCCAGTAGTATTCGTGGGGTTTCCGCCTACGAGCAGTACTTC
TRBD2,TRBV28,many,TRBJ2-7,CASSPAVSGRIYEQYF,TGTGCCAGCAGCCCTGCTGTTAGCGGGAGGATTTACGAGCAGTACTTC
NA,TRBV7-3,many,TRBJ2-2,CASSLLSGAGNTGELFF,TGTGCCAGCAGCTTACTCTCAGGGGCTGGGAACACCGGGGAGCTGTTTTTT
NA,TRBV12-3/TRBV12-4,NA,TRBJ1-1,CASSFGGLDTEAFF,TGTGCCAGCAGTTTTGGGGGGTTGGACACTGAAGCTTTCTTT
TRBD1,TRBV4-1,many,TRBJ1-5,CASRQGESQPQHF,TGCGCCAGTCGACAGGGGGAAAGTCAGCCCCAGCATTTT
NA,TRBV19,many,TRBJ1-5,CASSVEFSNQPQHF,TGTGCCAGTAGTGTAGAATTTAGCAATCAGCCCCAGCATTTT
NA,TRBV9,NA,TRBJ2-2,CASSVAHKNTGELFF,TGTGCCAGCAGCGTAGCCCATAAGAACACCGGGGAGCTGTTTTTT
NA,TRBV2,NA,TRBJ2-2,CASNLATDNTGELFF,TGTGCCAGCAACTTAGCGACAGACAACACCGGGGAGCTGTTTTTT
NA,TRBV15,NA,TRBJ1-2,CATSRERAGTGYTF,TGTGCCACCAGCAGAGAAAGGGCGGGGACTGGCTACACCTTC
NA,TRBV7-6,many,TRBJ1-1,CASSPQDWGDTEAFF,TGTGCCAGCAGCCCACAGGACTGGGGGGACACTGAAGCTTTCTTT
NA,TRBV12-3/TRBV12-4,few,TRBJ2-7,CASSSGDAGAGEQYF,TGTGCCAGCAGCTCGGGGGATGCGGGGGCAGGGGAGCAGTACTTC
NA,TRBV10-3,many,TRBJ1-5,CAISEGRNLNQPQHF,TGTGCCATCAGTGAGGGGCGCAATCTCAATCAGCCCCAGCATTTT
NA,TRBV12-5,many,TRBJ2-2,CASDDGGRRELFF,TGTGCTAGTGACGACGGGGGCAGGAGGGAGCTGTTTTTT
NA,TRBV20-1,NA,TRBJ1-1,CSARVPGMDTEAFF,TGCAGTGCTAGAGTCCCAGGGATGGACACTGAAGCTTTCTTT
NA,TRBV12-3/TRBV12-4,many,TRBJ1-6,CASTYRAVDSPLHF,TGTGCCAGCACCTACAGGGCTGTGGATTCACCCCTCCACTTT
NA,TRBV9,many,TRBJ2-7,CASSPLTGPTPTSYYEQYF,TGTGCCAGCAGCCCCCTCACAGGGCCAACACCCACCTCATACTACGAGCAGTACTTC
NA,TRBV29-1,many,TRBJ1-1,CSAREGLSTEAFF,TGCAGCGCGAGGGAGGGCCTGAGCACTGAAGCTTTCTTT
NA,TRBV30,NA,TRBJ1-6,CAWSVARWNSPLHF,TGTGCCTGGAGTGTAGCACGGTGGAATTCACCCCTCCACTTT
NA,TRBV19,few,TRBJ1-1,CASRTPLFTEAFF,TGTGCCAGTAGGACACCTTTGTTCACTGAAGCTTTCTTT
TRBD1,TRBV19,NA,TRBJ1-5,CASSRHRGGQPQHF,TGTGCCAGTAGTAGACACAGGGGTGGGCAGCCCCAGCATTTT
NA,TRBV30,many,TRBJ2-5,CAWSVRQETQYF,TGTGCCTGGAGTGTACGCCAAGAGACCCAGTACTTC
TRBD2,TRBV20-1,NA,TRBJ2-5,CSANRLAGGETQYF,TGCAGTGCTAACCGACTAGCGGGGGGAGAGACCCAGTACTTC
NA,TRBV6-1,NA,TRBJ1-1,CASSEQTTNTEAFF,TGTGCCAGCAGTGAACAGACTACTAACACTGAAGCTTTCTTT
NA,TRBV12-3/TRBV12-4,NA,TRBJ2-7,CASSLAPSREQYF,TGTGCCAGCAGTTTAGCGCCGTCGAGGGAGCAGTACTTC
NA,TRBV20-1,many,TRBJ2-2,CSAFKRQKFANTGELFF,TGCAGTGCTTTCAAGAGACAGAAGTTCGCGAACACCGGGGAGCTGTTTTTT
NA,TRBV10-3,many,TRBJ1-5,CAISESLGFSNQPQHF,TGTGCCATCAGTGAGTCGTTAGGGTTTAGCAATCAGCCCCAGCATTTT
NA,TRBV12-3/TRBV12-4,many,TRBJ1-1,CASSPSDRTTEAFF,TGTGCCAGCAGTCCCTCGGACAGAACAACTGAAGCTTTCTTT
NA,TRBV19,NA,TRBJ2-2,CASSIVANGELFF,TGTGCCAGTAGTATAGTGGCTAACGGGGAGCTGTTTTTT
TRBD2,TRBV2,many,TRBJ2-7,CASSERSFPSGGSSYEQYF,TGTGCCAGCAGTGAGAGATCCTTTCCTAGCGGGGGGAGCTCCTACGAGCAGTACTTC
NA,TRBV6-1,many,TRBJ1-2,CASSEREDRGYTF,TGTGCCAGCAGTGAACGCGAAGATCGGGGCTACACCTTC
TRBD1,TRBV7-9,NA,TRBJ2-7,CASTRSGTGGYEQYF,TGTGCCAGCACAAGGTCCGGGACAGGCGGCTACGAGCAGTACTTC
NA,TRBV6-1,many,TRBJ1-3,CASTQGPAGGNTIYF,TGTGCCAGCACACAAGGGCCGGCCGGTGGAAACACCATATATTTT
TRBD1,TRBV20-1,NA,TRBJ2-7,CSARDGGQGAREQYF,TGCAGTGCTAGAGATGGGGGCCAGGGGGCAAGGGAGCAGTACTTC
NA,TRBV3-1,many,TRBJ1-2,CASSQPYWPAGYGYTF,TGTGCCAGCAGCCAACCCTACTGGCCCGCGGGCTATGGCTACACCTTC
NA,TRBV15,many,TRBJ2-5,CATSVFGGETQYF,TGTGCCACCAGTGTGTTTGGGGGTGAGACCCAGTACTTC
NA,TRBV20-1,once,TRBJ2-7,CSARIQGRYEQYF,TGCAGTGCTAGGATACAGGGTCGGTACGAGCAGTACTTC
NA,TRBV27,many,TRBJ1-2,CASSSTSYGYTF,TGTGCCAGCAGTTCCACCTCTTATGGCTACACCTTC
TRBD2,TRBV20-1,few,TRBJ2-7,CSALGTSGGAETGEQYF,TGCAGTGCCCTCGGGACTAGCGGGGGGGCCGAAACAGGCGAGCAGTACTTC
NA,TRBV20-1,many,TRBJ2-5,CSARDLDSVETQYF,TGCAGTGCTAGAGATCTTGACAGCGTAGAGACCCAGTACTTC
NA,TRBV2,many,TRBJ2-5,CASSEALRETQYF,TGTGCCAGCAGTGAAGCCCTTCGCGAGACCCAGTACTTC
NA,TRBV9,many,TRBJ2-5,CASSVVKAGETQYF,TGTGCCAGCAGCGTAGTTAAGGCTGGAGAGACCCAGTACTTC
TRBD1,TRBV7-6,many,TRBJ2-5,CASSRGTDLQETQYF,TGTGCCAGCAGCAGAGGGACAGATCTTCAAGAGACCCAGTACTTC